This TCR beta chain is drawn from a study of blood T cells in healthy people across ages. Study-wide results and limits: Roughly linearly, TCR beta diversity per million T cells fell as age increased.

Researchers report isolating at least 6.5 million PBMCs per sample. The CDR3 consists of 14 residues. V dropped 1 base and J dropped 0 bases, with 7 bases sitting between them. Germline V gene lookup returns CDR1 MGHRA and CDR2 YSYEKL. Primed by a sample-barcoded 5' primer and a J-beta primer mix, a second PCR proceeded for about 6 to 12 cycles. Every sample produced at least 2.5 million CDR3-containing paired-end reads. From the 5' RACE reads, TCRdb called clonotypes with MiXCR, one entry per CDR3 protein. The sample records about a million distinct CDR3 sequences, 35% to 40% being singletons. Remarks on this clonotype: Its antigen is unknown.

The sequence derives from a man younger than 30 in good health. Sequences were obtained from blood. This sequence joins TRBV4-1 and TRBJ2-7; D is unresolved. This CDR3 is CASSQGVTSYEQYF. The CDR3 nucleotides are TGCGCCAGCAGCCAAGGGGTCACCTCCTACGAGCAGTACTTC.